This T cell receptor beta chain originates from a study of blood T cell repertoires in COVID-19. On the study more broadly: Both acute and convalescent COVID-19 samples were obtained from the United States, Italy and Spain.

Seattle participants joined during active infection and were tracked over time. TCRdb's table, derived via immunoSEQ multiplex PCR, lists solely in-frame clones and lacks some. This sample has some 220,000 clones, with approximately 85% found just once. The CDR3 extends over 17 amino acids. V shed 2 bases, J shed 3 bases, and the junction held 6 bases outside the gene matches. From germline, CDR1 is SNHLY and CDR2 FYNNEI. The chain employs TRBV2 and TRBJ2-3; 12 nucleotides align to TRBD2. The clonotype comes from a woman between 65 and 79 years old with COVID-19, enrolled during active disease. Material: peripheral blood. The CDR3 here is CASSETGLAGGTDTQYF. The DNA for the CDR3 is TGTGCCAGCAGTGAAACGGGTCTAGCGGGGGGGACAGATACGCAGTATTTT.